The rows below give T cell receptor beta chains drawn from one sample of a study of blood T cell repertoires in COVID-19. The data were produced by immunoSEQ multiplex PCR, yet TCRdb's version contains in-frame clones alone and is incomplete. The table includes approximately 210,000 clones, around 89% detected once. The source material was peripheral blood. All receptors come from a woman in her 40s with acute or convalescent COVID-19. CDR3s include the opening cysteine and the closing phenylalanine or tryptophan. Fields, in order: J gene, V gene, clone size, D gene, CDR3 DNA, CDR3 protein. The D gene is left open where the match is weak. The size field is filled for only some rows; it gives once, few, many or a size class.

J: TRBJ1-4
V: TRBV19
size: .
D: TRBD1
DNA: TGTGCCAGTAGTTTAAGTGGACAGGGGTTTGAAAAACTGTTTTTT
CDR3: CASSLSGQGFEKLFF

J: TRBJ1-2
V: TRBV7-2
size: .
D: TRBD1
DNA: TGTGCCAGCAGCCCCTTGAGGACAGGGGATGGCTACACCTTC
CDR3: CASSPLRTGDGYTF

J: TRBJ2-5
V: TRBV5-1
size: .
D: TRBD1
DNA: TGCGCCAGCAGCTCCACAGGGGTCGAAAGGACCCAGTACTTC
CDR3: CASSSTGVERTQYF

J: TRBJ1-2
V: TRBV7-6
size: .
D: .
DNA: TGTGCCAGCAGCTTAGCTTTGACAGGCTCGGGGGGCTACACCTTC
CDR3: CASSLALTGSGGYTF

J: TRBJ2-5
V: TRBV27
size: .
D: .
DNA: TGTGCCAGCAGGCGATCCAGGGGAAGTATTTTTGAGACCCAGTACTTC
CDR3: CASRRSRGSIFETQYF

J: TRBJ1-6
V: TRBV19
size: .
D: TRBD1
DNA: TGTGCCAGTAGGGAACAGGGGGCGGCTTCACCCCTCCACTTT
CDR3: CASREQGAASPLHF

J: TRBJ1-5
V: TRBV6-2/TRBV6-3
size: .
D: .
DNA: TGTGCCAGCAGTTACCTCAGGGCAGCCTCTGGACAGCCCCAGCATTTT
CDR3: CASSYLRAASGQPQHF

J: TRBJ1-1
V: TRBV11-2
size: .
D: TRBD1
DNA: TGTGCCAGCAGCTTAGGGACAGGGTTCGTCGTGGACACTGAAGCTTTCTTT
CDR3: CASSLGTGFVVDTEAFF

J: TRBJ1-1
V: TRBV5-1
size: .
D: TRBD1
DNA: TGCGCCAGCAGCTTCAGGGGGCAGGAAAGCACTGAAGCTTTCTTT
CDR3: CASSFRGQESTEAFF

J: TRBJ1-2
V: TRBV23-1
size: .
D: .
DNA: TGCGCCAGCAGTCAATGGCAGAATGGCTACACCTTC
CDR3: CASSQWQNGYTF

J: TRBJ1-1
V: TRBV5-1
size: .
D: TRBD1
DNA: TGCGCCAGCAGCGATACAGGGGGCGGGACTGAAGCTTTCTTT
CDR3: CASSDTGGGTEAFF

J: TRBJ2-6
V: TRBV14
size: .
D: TRBD1
DNA: TGTGCCAGCAGCCAAGGTTGGGCCACAGGGGGCTCTGGGGCCAACGTCCTGACTTTC
CDR3: CASSQGWATGGSGANVLTF

J: TRBJ2-3
V: TRBV29-1
size: .
D: TRBD2
DNA: TGCAGCGCCCTGAGGACTAGCGGGGGCACAGATACGCAGTATTTT
CDR3: CSALRTSGGTDTQYF

J: TRBJ1-1
V: TRBV12-3/TRBV12-4
size: .
D: .
DNA: TGTGCCAGCAGTTTAGCAGCGACAGTCGAAGCTTTCTTT
CDR3: CASSLAATVEAFF

J: TRBJ1-2
V: TRBV4-1
size: .
D: .
DNA: TGCGCCAGCAGCCAAGATTGGCAGGGGAGCCGTGGCTACACCTTC
CDR3: CASSQDWQGSRGYTF

J: TRBJ1-1
V: TRBV27
size: .
D: TRBD1
DNA: TGTGCCAGCAGTTTCCCTGACAGGGTGAACACTGAAGCTTTCTTT
CDR3: CASSFPDRVNTEAFF

J: TRBJ1-2
V: TRBV23-1
size: .
D: TRBD1
DNA: TGCGCCAGCAGTCAAGAGAGACAGGGGGAAGTCTTTGTGAATGGCTACACCTTC
CDR3: CASSQERQGEVFVNGYTF

J: TRBJ1-2
V: TRBV6-4
size: .
D: .
DNA: TGTGCCAGCAGTCCCGACGGGGGATATGGCTACACCTTC
CDR3: CASSPDGGYGYTF

J: TRBJ2-2
V: TRBV5-4
size: .
D: TRBD2
DNA: TGTGCCAGCAGCTTGGGCGGGGGGGCCACCGGGGAGCTGTTTTTT
CDR3: CASSLGGGATGELFF

J: TRBJ1-4
V: TRBV6-5
size: .
D: .
DNA: TGTGCCAGCAGGAGGGACACCGGGCAGGGAAAACTGTTTTTT
CDR3: CASRRDTGQGKLFF

J: TRBJ2-1
V: TRBV5-5
size: .
D: .
DNA: TGTGCTGCAACGAGAGACTACAATGAGCAGTTCTTC
CDR3: CAATRDYNEQFF

J: TRBJ1-6
V: TRBV6-2/TRBV6-3
size: .
D: TRBD1
DNA: TGTGCCAGCAGTTACTCGGGGACAGGGTTTTCACCCCTCCACTTT
CDR3: CASSYSGTGFSPLHF

J: TRBJ2-3
V: TRBV18
size: .
D: .
DNA: TGTGCCAGCTCACCTAGCAGCGGGTCCAGAAGGGATACGCAGTATTTT
CDR3: CASSPSSGSRRDTQYF

J: TRBJ2-3
V: TRBV5-1
size: .
D: TRBD1
DNA: TGCGCCAGCAGCGAGGACAGGCCAGATACGCAGTATTTT
CDR3: CASSEDRPDTQYF

J: TRBJ2-5
V: TRBV7-2
size: once
D: TRBD2
DNA: TGTGCCAGCAGGGGGGCACGGGGGGGCGGAGAGACCCAGTACTTC
CDR3: CASRGARGGGETQYF

J: TRBJ1-2
V: TRBV2
size: .
D: .
DNA: TGTGCCAGCAGGGTACAGGGTGCCTTATATGGCTACACCTTC
CDR3: CASRVQGALYGYTF

J: TRBJ2-3
V: TRBV2
size: .
D: TRBD1
DNA: TGTGCCAGCAGTCTACAGGGGTTAGATACGCAGTATTTT
CDR3: CASSLQGLDTQYF

J: TRBJ2-3
V: TRBV6-5
size: .
D: TRBD1
DNA: TGTGCCAGCAGTTACAGACAGGGAAAAGATACGCAGTATTTT
CDR3: CASSYRQGKDTQYF

J: TRBJ1-2
V: TRBV5-1
size: once
D: .
DNA: TGCGCCAGCAGCGGTCCCGGGGAGGGCAATGGCTACACCTTC
CDR3: CASSGPGEGNGYTF

J: TRBJ1-5
V: TRBV12-5
size: .
D: .
DNA: TGTGCTAGTGGTTTGGGCCTAAATCAGCCCCAGCATTTT
CDR3: CASGLGLNQPQHF

J: TRBJ1-1
V: TRBV9
size: .
D: TRBD1
DNA: TGTGCCAGCAGCGTCCTACAGGGGGCGGACACTGAAGCTTTCTTT
CDR3: CASSVLQGADTEAFF

J: TRBJ1-2
V: TRBV5-1
size: .
D: .
DNA: TGCGCCAGCAGCTCCGGGGTGGAGGATGGCTACACCTTC
CDR3: CASSSGVEDGYTF

J: TRBJ2-2
V: TRBV9
size: .
D: .
DNA: TGTGCCAGCAGCGTAGCAGGGACAACGAACACCGGGGAGCTGTTTTTT
CDR3: CASSVAGTTNTGELFF

J: TRBJ2-2
V: TRBV29-1
size: .
D: .
DNA: TGCAGCGTTGTTGTGCAGACGAACACCGGGGAGCTGTTTTTT
CDR3: CSVVVQTNTGELFF

J: TRBJ2-5
V: TRBV10-3
size: .
D: TRBD2
DNA: TGTGCCATCAGGGAGACTAGCGGGGGGGGCCCTGAGACCCAGTACTTC
CDR3: CAIRETSGGGPETQYF

J: TRBJ1-4
V: TRBV3-1/TRBV3-2
size: once
D: .
DNA: TGTGCCAGCAGCCAAAGGGGAACTAATGAAAAACTGTTTTTT
CDR3: CASSQRGTNEKLFF

J: TRBJ1-6
V: TRBV5-4
size: once
D: .
DNA: TGTGCCAGCAGCTTGGGTGGAGCGAGCTCCTATAATTCACCCCTCCACTTT
CDR3: CASSLGGASSYNSPLHF

J: TRBJ2-2
V: TRBV6-6
size: .
D: .
DNA: TGTGCCAGCAGTAAATTCGGCGGGCGACGGACCGGGGAGCTGTTTTTT
CDR3: CASSKFGGRRTGELFF

J: TRBJ1-5
V: TRBV6-2/TRBV6-3
size: .
D: TRBD1
DNA: TGTGCCAGCAGTTATGGGGACAGGGGGGGGAATCAGCCCCAGCATTTT
CDR3: CASSYGDRGGNQPQHF

J: TRBJ2-3
V: TRBV6-5
size: .
D: TRBD2
DNA: TGTGCCAGCGGGTCTAGCGGGGGGGCAGATACGCAGTATTTT
CDR3: CASGSSGGADTQYF

J: TRBJ2-1
V: TRBV24-1
size: .
D: .
DNA: TGTGCCACCAGTGATCCCAATAGACAGGCAGAGCAGTTCTTC
CDR3: CATSDPNRQAEQFF

J: TRBJ2-3
V: TRBV6-4
size: .
D: TRBD1
DNA: TGTGCCAGCAGCGCCGGGACAGGGGGCTCTAATACGCAGTATTTT
CDR3: CASSAGTGGSNTQYF

J: TRBJ1-3
V: TRBV6-5
size: .
D: TRBD1
DNA: TGTGCCAGCAAAAGACAGGGGCTTTCTGGAAACACCATATATTTT
CDR3: CASKRQGLSGNTIYF